This T cell receptor beta chain is from a study of shared clonotypes between healthy human individuals. Measured with immunoSEQ multiplex PCR; TCRdb has only the in-frame clones, and not every one. The sample contains about 380,000 clones, approximately 97% of which appear only once. This CDR3 spans 15 amino acids. Trimming shortened V by 0 bases and J by 2 bases, and 9 bases separated the two germline ends. Germline V CDR1 and CDR2: SGHVS, FNYEAQ. The specimen sequenced was memory CD8+ T cells sorted from blood. Described subset: CD45RO+ cells pooled with CCR7-negative TemRA cells. The chain joins TRBV7-6 to TRBJ2-3, with D hard to call. This clonotype was obtained from a man aged 25 to 40 in good health. The chain's CDR3 is CASSLAVGSTDTQYF. Here the CDR3 DNA reads TGTGCCAGCAGCTTAGCGGTCGGATCCACAGATACGCAGTATTTT.